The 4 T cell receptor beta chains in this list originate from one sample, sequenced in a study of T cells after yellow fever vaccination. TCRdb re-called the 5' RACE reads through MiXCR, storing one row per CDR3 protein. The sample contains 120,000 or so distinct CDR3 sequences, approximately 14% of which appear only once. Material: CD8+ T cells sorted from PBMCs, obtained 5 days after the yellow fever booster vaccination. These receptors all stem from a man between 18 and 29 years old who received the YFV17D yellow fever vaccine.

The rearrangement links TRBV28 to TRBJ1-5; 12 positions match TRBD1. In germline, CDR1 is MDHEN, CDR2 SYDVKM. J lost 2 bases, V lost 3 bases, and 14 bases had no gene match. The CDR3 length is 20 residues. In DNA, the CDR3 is TGTGCCAGCAGTTTTAGGCCGGGACAGGGGGCCTTCGGGGGCAATCAGCCCCAGCATTTT. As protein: CASSFRPGQGAFGGNQPQHF.

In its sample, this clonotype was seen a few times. This chain's CDR3 is CASSLQDRGTYGYTF. Here the CDR3 DNA reads TGTGCCAGCAGTTTACAGGACAGGGGGACGTATGGCTACACCTTC. The V and J genes are TRBV28 and TRBJ1-2; 10 bases fit TRBD1. The CDR3 sequence is 15 residues long. Germline V lookup: CDR1 MDHEN, CDR2 SYDVKM. V was clipped by 2 bases and J by 5 bases; unmatched bases: 5.

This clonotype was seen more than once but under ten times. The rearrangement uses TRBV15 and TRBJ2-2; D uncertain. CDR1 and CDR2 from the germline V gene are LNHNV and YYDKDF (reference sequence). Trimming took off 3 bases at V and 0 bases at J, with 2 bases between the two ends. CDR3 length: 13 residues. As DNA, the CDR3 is TGTGCCACCAGCAGCACGAACACCGGGGAGCTGTTTTTT. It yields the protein CATSSTNTGELFF.

The DNA for the CDR3 is TGTGCCAGCAGCCCCTGGGAAGGGGGCACTGAAGCTTTCTTT. Translation: CASSPWEGGTEAFF. The chain uses TRBV12-3 or TRBV12-4 and TRBJ1-1; tentative D call: TRBD1 (6 bases). The CDR3 runs to 14 residues. V was clipped by 6 bases and J by 4 bases, with 15 bases between them.